A single sample gave rise to the 6 T cell receptor beta chains below, sequenced in a study of tumor and adjacent non-tumor tissue in lung cancer. This sample's RNA came from whole unsorted tissue. Three rounds of nested PCR, following a modified ARM-PCR protocol, produced the TCRbeta library. TCRdb called the multiplex PCR reads again in MiXCR, with one record for every CDR3 protein. The sample holds 120,000 or so distinct CDR3 sequences; 60% to 70% are singletons and the top ten take roughly 13%. Sequencing used lung tumor tissue. The receptors stem from a man aged 25-45 years with non-small cell lung cancer.

Comment on this clonotype: A much more abundant neighbour one base away suggests this may be a read error. The chain couples TRBV4-2 to TRBJ2-7; tentatively, D is TRBD1 or TRBD2 (5 bases each). The germline V gene encodes CDR1 LGHNA and CDR2 YNFKEQ. The V end was cut by 9 bases, the J end by 3 bases, with 18 bases between. CDR3 length equals 14 residues. Here the CDR3 DNA reads TGTGCCAGTTCTCCGCTTGGGGGATGCTACGAGCAGTACTTC. This sequence encodes CASSPLGGCYEQYF.

This clonotype appeared a single time. This clone may be a read error of a much larger clone one base away. The J gene is TRBJ1-4, the V gene TRBV4-2; perhaps TRBD1 as D (6 bases). CDR1 is LGHNA and CDR2 is YNFKEQ in the germline V gene. The CDR3 is made up of 15 amino acids. V shed 4 bases and J shed 8 bases, with 17 bases lying between them. CDR3 amino acids: CASSRDAGQEEKLFF. The CDR3, as DNA: TGTGCCAGCAGCCGAGATGCGGGACAAGAAGAAAAACTGTTTTTT.

About this clonotype itself: One end of the junction varies from germline; a read error may be responsible. The chain employs TRBV12-3 or TRBV12-4 and TRBJ1-2; D is ambiguous. CDR3 size: 12 residues. CDR3: CASCLSNYGYTF. The CDR3 coding sequence is TGTGCCAGCTGTTTAAGTAACTATGGCTACACCTTC.

This clonotype was observed a handful of times. Possible read error: a much larger clone is one base away. The V call is TRBV20-1, the J call TRBJ1-2; 10 bases align to TRBD1. The CDR3 covers 16 residues. Germline values: CDR1 DFQATT, CDR2 SNEGSKA (reference sequence). Here the CDR3 reads CNARVPGQGVVRGYTF. CDR3 DNA: TGCAATGCTAGAGTTCCCGGACAGGGGGTGGTTCGTGGCTACACCTTC.

At least ten counts were recorded for this clonotype. The chain links TRBV10-3 to TRBJ2-1; 11 positions agree with TRBD1. This CDR3 region has 15 residues. V shed 3 bases, J shed 10 bases, and the junction held 8 bases outside the gene matches. Germline values: CDR1 ENHRY, CDR2 SYGVKD. The CDR3 coding sequence is TGTGCCATCAGTGATTGGGGACAGGGGGGAGACGAGCAGTTCTTC. Amino acids: CAISDWGQGGDEQFF.

A word on this clonotype: A single base separates this from a much larger clone, so it may be a read error. The rearrangement joins TRBV20-1 to TRBJ2-2; 11 bases line up with TRBD2. Per germline, CDR1 DFQATT and CDR2 SNEGSKA (reference sequence). The CDR3 sequence is 15 residues long. In DNA, the CDR3 is TGCAGTGCTAGGCCTCTAGCGGGAGGCACCGGGGACCTGTTTTTT. This sequence encodes CSARPLAGGTGDLFF.